This TCR beta chain was sequenced for a study of blood T cell repertoires in COVID-19. The wider study: Spain, Italy and the United States supplied samples that represented acute and convalescent COVID-19.

Assay used: immunoSEQ multiplex PCR; TCRdb lists only in-frame clones, some missing. In the table there are about 160,000 clones, approximately 80% of which are singletons. Germline-derived CDR1 and CDR2 are SNHLY and FYNNEI. This CDR3 region has 16 residues. V was cut by 4 bases and J by 4 bases, with 16 bases left in between. This TCR derives from an elderly woman with acute or convalescent COVID-19. The sequenced sample consisted of peripheral blood. This chain links TRBV2 with TRBJ1-4; a weak D match, TRBD1 (6 bases). The CDR3: CASSGRQDPGNEKLFF. The CDR3 nucleotides read TGTGCCAGCAGTGGCCGACAGGACCCGGGTAATGAAAAACTGTTTTTT.